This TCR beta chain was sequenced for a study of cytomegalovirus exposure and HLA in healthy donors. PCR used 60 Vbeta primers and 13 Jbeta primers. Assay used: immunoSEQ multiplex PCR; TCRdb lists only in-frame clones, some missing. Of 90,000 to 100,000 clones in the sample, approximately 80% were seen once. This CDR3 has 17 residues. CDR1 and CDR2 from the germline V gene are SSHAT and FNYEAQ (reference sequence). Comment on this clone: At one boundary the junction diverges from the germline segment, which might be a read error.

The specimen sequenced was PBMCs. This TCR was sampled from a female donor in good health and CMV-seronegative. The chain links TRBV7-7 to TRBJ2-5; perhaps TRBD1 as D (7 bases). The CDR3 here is CASSGFHQGTEQETQYF. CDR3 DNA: TGTGCTAGCAGCGGGTTCCATCAAGGGACAGAGCAAGAGACCCAGTACTTC.